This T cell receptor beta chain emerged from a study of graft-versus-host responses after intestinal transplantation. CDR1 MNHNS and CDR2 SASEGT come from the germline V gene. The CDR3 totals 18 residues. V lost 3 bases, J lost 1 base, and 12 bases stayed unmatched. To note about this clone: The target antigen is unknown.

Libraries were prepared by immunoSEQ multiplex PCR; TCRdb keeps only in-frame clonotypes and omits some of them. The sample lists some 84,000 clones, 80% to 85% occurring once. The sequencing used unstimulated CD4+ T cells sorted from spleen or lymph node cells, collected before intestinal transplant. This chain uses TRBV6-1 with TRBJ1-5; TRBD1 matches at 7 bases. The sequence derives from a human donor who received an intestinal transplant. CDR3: CASSEGWVGQTSNQPQHF. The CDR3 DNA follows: TGTGCCAGCAGTGAGGGGTGGGTGGGACAGACAAGCAATCAGCCCCAGCATTTT.